A single sample is the source of the 22 T cell receptor beta chains below, sequenced in a study of CD4+ T cells in melanoma. The repertoire was sequenced with immunoSEQ multiplex PCR; TCRdb's copy has only in-frame clones and lacks some. This table holds 7,000 to 9,500 clones, about 71% found once. What was sequenced was cells from a culture (not recorded whether cultured in vitro). All receptors derive from a human donor with melanoma.

The gene calls are TRBV18 and TRBJ2-7, with D possibly matching TRBD2 (6 bases). V lost 3 bases and J lost 6, with 15 bases in between. Germline V gene data show CDR1 as KGHSH and CDR2 as LQKENI. The length of the CDR3 is 14 residues. CDR3 DNA: TGTGCCAGCTCACCCCTTAGCGGAGATTCCGAGCAGTACTTC. This sequence encodes CASSPLSGDSEQYF. The variable domain in full, with the rest retrieved from reference TRBV18 and TRBJ2-7, is NAGVMQNPRHLVRRRGQEARLRCSPMKGHSHVYWYRQLPEEGLKFMVYLQKENIIDESGMPKERFSAEFPKEGPSILRIQQVVRGDSAAYFCASSPLSGDSEQYFGPGTRLTVT.

DNA of the CDR3: TGTGCCAGCAGTGAATATTACGGGCAGAAAAACATTCAGTACTTC. As protein: CASSEYYGQKNIQYF. This sequence joins TRBV25-1 and TRBJ2-4, with D unclear. Germline V gene lookup returns CDR1 MGHDK and CDR2 SYGVNS. CDR3 length equals 15 residues. The V gene lost 0 bases and the J gene lost 4 bases, with 10 bases spanning the gap.

The chain employs TRBV5-5 and TRBJ1-2; no clear D gene. Looked up from germline, CDR1 is SGHKS and CDR2 is YYEKEE (reference sequence). With 2 bases removed from V and 4 bases from J, the gap between germline ends came to 9 bases. This CDR3 comprises 13 residues. The CDR3 here is CASSFAGIYGYTF. Here the CDR3 DNA reads TGTGCCAGCAGCTTTGCCGGGATCTATGGCTACACCTTC.

The V gene is TRBV30, the J gene TRBJ1-1, with D possibly matching TRBD1 (6 bases). Deletions cut 4 bases from V and 4 bases from J, with 19 bases between. The germline CDR1 and CDR2 sequences are GTSNPN and SVGIG (reference sequence). This CDR3 spans 15 amino acids. The CDR3 sequence is CAWNRGGPAGTEAFF. CDR3 nucleotides: TGTGCCTGGAACCGGGGGGGCCCTGCGGGCACTGAAGCTTTCTTT. Based on the CDR3 plus reference TRBV30 and TRBJ1-1, the full variable domain is SQTIHQWPATLVQPVGSPLSLECTVEGTSNPNLYWYRQAAGRGLQLLFYSVGIGQISSEVPQNLSASRPQDRQFILSSKKLLLSDSGFYLCAWNRGGPAGTEAFFGQGTRLTVV.

The genes are TRBV9 and TRBJ1-2; a possible D gene is TRBD1 (5 bases). The CDR3 contains 14 residues. Trimming removed 0 bases from V and 2 bases from J, with 8 bases in between. CDR1 SGDLS and CDR2 YYNGEE come from the germline V gene. CDR3 residues: CASSVGRGNYGYTF. The CDR3 nucleotides are TGTGCCAGCAGCGTAGGGAGGGGAAACTATGGCTACACCTTC.

This chain links TRBV6-6 with TRBJ2-7, with D perhaps TRBD1 (5 bases). The CDR3 is 16 residues long. Trimming pared 0 bases from V and 3 bases from J, leaving 15 bases between. Germline assignment: CDR1 MNHNY and CDR2 SVGAGI (reference sequence). CDR3 sequence reads: CASSYSLGAGRYEQYF. The CDR3 DNA follows: TGTGCCAGCAGTTACTCTTTAGGGGCTGGTCGCTACGAGCAGTACTTC.

Written as DNA, the CDR3 is TGCGCCAGCAGCTTGTCCCTCTCTGGGGCCAACGTCCTGACTTTC. Translating gives CASSLSLSGANVLTF. The chain has TRBV5-1 and TRBJ2-6; D is ambiguous. Germline loops: CDR1 SGHRS, CDR2 YFSETQ. The CDR3 spans 15 residues. Trimming shortened V by 1 base and J by 0 bases, and 5 bases separated the two germline ends.

This clone showed up just once. The CDR3 here is CASSVTTRGDTQYF. CDR3 DNA: TGTGCCAGCAGCGTAACTACAAGGGGAGATACGCAGTATTTT. The J gene is TRBJ2-3, the V gene TRBV9; possibly TRBD1 for D (5 bases). V gave up 1 base and J gave up 5 bases, with 11 bases separating them. Germline CDR1 SGDLS, CDR2 YYNGEE. This CDR3 spans 14 amino acids. Drawing the rest from reference TRBV9 and TRBJ2-3, the complete variable domain is DSGVTQTPKHLITATGQRVTLRCSPRSGDLSVYWYQQSLDQGLQFLIQYYNGEERAKGNILERFSAQQFPDLHSELNLSSLELGDSALYFCASSVTTRGDTQYFGPGTRLTVL.

The chain is built from TRBV15 and TRBJ2-3, with TRBD2 identical over 8 bases. CDR3 size: 16 residues. Germline V gene sequence: CDR1 LNHNV, CDR2 YYDKDF (reference sequence). Unmatched junction bases numbered 9, after V lost 3 bases and J lost 4 bases. The CDR3 DNA reads TGTGCCACCAGCAGCAAAAGCGGGGGAGGCGCAGATACGCAGTATTTT. It specifies CATSSKSGGGADTQYF.

The rearrangement links TRBV5-1 to TRBJ2-3, with 8 bases matching TRBD1. V shed 2 bases and J 4 bases; nucleotides not matched to a gene: 3. There are 14 residues in the CDR3. Germline V gene lookup returns CDR1 SGHRS and CDR2 YFSETQ. The CDR3 nucleotides read TGCGCCAGCAGCTTTGGACAGGGCCCAGATACGCAGTATTTT. It encodes CASSFGQGPDTQYF. Drawing the rest from reference TRBV5-1 and TRBJ2-3, the complete variable domain is KAGVTQTPRYLIKTRGQQVTLSCSPISGHRSVSWYQQTPGQGLQFLFEYFSETQRNKGNFPGRFSGRQFSNSRSEMNVSTLELGDSALYLCASSFGQGPDTQYFGPGTRLTVL.

This rearrangement joins TRBV5-1 to TRBJ1-2; 7 bases fit TRBD1. The CDR3 is made up of 14 amino acids. After removal of 7 bases from V and 2 bases from J, the junction contained 8 bases not matched to a gene. Looked up from germline, CDR1 is SGHRS and CDR2 is YFSETQ. CDR3 protein: CASGPDRPNYGYTF. CDR3 in DNA: TGCGCCAGCGGGCCGGACAGGCCCAACTATGGCTACACCTTC.

This clone has a handful of counts. This same CDR3 is encoded by further DNA sequences in the sample. The genes are TRBV11-1 and TRBJ2-7; the match to TRBD1 covers 7 bases. Germline V lookup: CDR1 SGHAT, CDR2 FQDESV (reference sequence). The CDR3 runs to 14 residues. V shed 5 bases and J 3 bases; nucleotides not matched to a gene: 7. This chain's CDR3 is CASSVGQRVYEQYF. The CDR3, as DNA: TGTGCCAGCAGCGTGGGACAGAGAGTCTACGAGCAGTACTTC.

The V and J genes are TRBV30 and TRBJ1-6; D may be TRBD1 (6 bases). The CDR3 totals 13 residues. V was shortened by 1 base and J by 9 bases, with 10 bases between the two germline ends. Germline V lookup: CDR1 GTSNPN, CDR2 SVGIG (reference sequence). The CDR3 nucleotides read TGTGCCTGGAGTGGACAGGTCCTTTCACCCCTCCACTTT. Its protein product is CAWSGQVLSPLHF.

This clone is deemed medium-sized. This sequence joins TRBV29-1 and TRBJ2-7, with a weak D call TRBD2 (7 bases). CDR3 size: 13 residues. V was cut by 6 bases and J by 4 bases, with 16 bases left in between. Germline V CDR1 and CDR2: SQVTM, ANQGSEA. The CDR3 nucleotides are TGCAGCGTCATCCGGGGGGCCGGTTACGAGCAGTACTTC. Translating it yields CSVIRGAGYEQYF.

A remark on this clone: Germline is not matched at one junction end, which may reflect a read error. This chain uses TRBV5-1 with TRBJ2-7; the D gene is possibly TRBD2 (7 bases). CDR1 is SGHRS, CDR2 YFSETQ, per germline. The CDR3 runs to 15 residues. The CDR3 region is CASSLRGGPSYERYF. CDR3 bases: TGCGCCAGCAGCTTGCGCGGGGGCCCTTCCTACGAGCGGTACTTC.

This clone was recorded a few times. The genes are TRBV7-2 and TRBJ1-5; D is undetermined. Germline V gene data show CDR1 as SGHTA and CDR2 as FQGNSA. V dropped 5 bases and J dropped 1 base, with 21 bases sitting between them. CDR3 length equals 18 residues. CDR3 loop: CASSRILGSSGSNQPQHF. The CDR3 nucleotides are TGTGCCAGCAGCCGAATCCTAGGGTCCTCGGGGAGCAATCAGCCCCAGCATTTT.

The rearrangement joins TRBV18 to TRBJ1-1; 7 positions match TRBD1. Germline trimming cut 6 bases from V and 0 bases from J; bases unmatched to any gene: 7. There are 15 residues in the CDR3. Germline V gives CDR1 KGHSH, CDR2 LQKENI. In DNA form, the CDR3 reads TGTGCCAGCTCTCCAAGGCAGGGGGTGAACACTGAAGCTTTCTTT. It codes for CASSPRQGVNTEAFF. Supplemented by reference TRBV18 and TRBJ1-1, the full variable domain reads NAGVMQNPRHLVRRRGQEARLRCSPMKGHSHVYWYRQLPEEGLKFMVYLQKENIIDESGMPKERFSAEFPKEGPSILRIQQVVRGDSAAYFCASSPRQGVNTEAFFGQGTRLTVV.

This chain joins TRBV10-2 and TRBJ1-2; D is unclear. The germline V gene encodes CDR1 WSHSY and CDR2 SAAADI. This CDR3 comprises 14 residues. With 0 bases removed from V and 8 bases from J, the gap between germline ends came to 13 bases. CDR3 sequence (DNA): TGCGCCAGCAGTGAGTCACGGTCTAGGAGCGGCTACACCTTC. Translated, it gives CASSESRSRSGYTF.

The V gene is TRBV2, the J gene TRBJ2-2, with 10 bases fitting TRBD2. J was trimmed by 5 bases and V by 3 bases; bases with no gene match: 3. Looked up from germline, CDR1 is SNHLY and CDR2 is FYNNEI. The CDR3 runs 15 residues. The CDR3 loop reads CASSDKLAGTGELFF. For the CDR3, the DNA is TGTGCCAGCAGTGATAAACTAGCGGGGACCGGGGAGCTGTTTTTT.

The chain employs TRBV27 and TRBJ1-6; TRBD1 aligns across 7 bases. With V trimmed by 5 bases and J by 5 bases, 30 bases remained unmatched. This CDR3 spans 23 amino acids. The V gene's germline CDR1 is MNHEY and CDR2 SMNVEV (reference sequence). The CDR3 here is CASSPTLPDRVPFVNDNNSPLHF. In DNA, the CDR3 is TGTGCCAGCAGTCCCACTCTACCTGACAGGGTTCCCTTCGTGAACGACAATAATTCACCCCTCCACTTT.

V usage is TRBV10-3 and J usage is TRBJ1-2, with no clear D. This CDR3 is built from 13 residues. CDR1 is ENHRY, CDR2 SYGVKD, per germline. The germline V and J ends were trimmed by 7 bases and 1 base, with 10 bases remaining between them. In nucleotides, the CDR3 is TGTGCCATCAACGGACGGTTTAACTATGGCTACACCTTC. This gives the protein CAINGRFNYGYTF.

V is TRBV6-1 and J is TRBJ2-7, with D perhaps matching TRBD1 (6 bases). Germline CDR1 is MNHNS and CDR2 is SASEGT. The CDR3 has 13 residues. V was shortened by 8 bases and J by 2 bases, with 13 bases between the two germline ends. This chain's CDR3 is CASARTVAYEQYF. The CDR3, as DNA: TGTGCCAGCGCGAGGACAGTAGCCTACGAGCAGTACTTC.